This TCR beta chain is from a study of cytomegalovirus exposure and HLA in healthy donors. General study points: Researchers had no immune exposure information except CMV serostatus available. V segments that were indistinguishable, TRBV6-2 and TRBV6-3 among them, were omitted from analysis. HLA alleles showed associations with 16,951 TCR beta sequences in a later analysis, at a 0.05 false discovery rate. A list of 150 to 200 TCR beta chains associated with cytomegalovirus was given.

On this clone: As yet, its antigen is unknown.

The PCR had 60 Vbeta and 13 Jbeta primers. TCRdb's copy holds only in-frame clones and misses some; the assay was immunoSEQ multiplex PCR. The repertoire holds about 110,000 clones, with over 70% as singletons. The CDR3 loop spans 16 amino acids. V dropped 6 bases and J dropped 2; count of bases not matched to a gene: 8. Germline V gene lookup returns CDR1 MNHEY and CDR2 SMNVEV (reference sequence). V and J are TRBV27 and TRBJ2-5, with 11 bases aligning to TRBD2. The clonotype originates from a male donor in good health and CMV-seropositive. The source material was PBMCs. CDR3 region: CASSPDPSGRQETQYF. For the CDR3, the DNA is TGTGCCAGCAGCCCAGATCCTAGCGGGAGGCAAGAGACCCAGTACTTC.